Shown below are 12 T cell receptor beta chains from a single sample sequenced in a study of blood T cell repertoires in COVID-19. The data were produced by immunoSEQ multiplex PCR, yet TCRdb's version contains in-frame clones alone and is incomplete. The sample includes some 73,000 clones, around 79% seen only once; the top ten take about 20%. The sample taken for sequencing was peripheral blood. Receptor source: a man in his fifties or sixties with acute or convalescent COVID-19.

The CDR3 DNA reads as TGTGCCAGCAGCTTGGGAGTGACCCAGTACTTC. Encoded protein: CASSLGVTQYF. This chain joins TRBV5-6 and TRBJ2-5, with D unclear. Germline loops: CDR1 SGHDT, CDR2 YYEEEE. This CDR3 region has 11 residues. The V gene lost 0 bases and the J gene lost 7 bases, with 4 bases spanning the gap.

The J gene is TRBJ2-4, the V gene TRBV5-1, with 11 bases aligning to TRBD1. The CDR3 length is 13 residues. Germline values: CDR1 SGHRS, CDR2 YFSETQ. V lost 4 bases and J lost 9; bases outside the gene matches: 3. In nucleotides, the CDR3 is TGCGCCAGCAGCCCGGGGACAGGGGGCATTCAGTACTTC. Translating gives CASSPGTGGIQYF.

The CDR3 region has the DNA TGTGCCAGCTCACCCAGCACAGGGGAAACTGGAAACACCATATATTTT. Translating gives CASSPSTGETGNTIYF. The rearrangement links TRBV18 to TRBJ1-3, with TRBD1 matching 7 bases. The CDR3 extends over 16 amino acids. The germline gives CDR1 KGHSH, CDR2 LQKENI. V lost 3 bases to trimming and J lost 2 bases; unmatched junction nucleotides: 7.

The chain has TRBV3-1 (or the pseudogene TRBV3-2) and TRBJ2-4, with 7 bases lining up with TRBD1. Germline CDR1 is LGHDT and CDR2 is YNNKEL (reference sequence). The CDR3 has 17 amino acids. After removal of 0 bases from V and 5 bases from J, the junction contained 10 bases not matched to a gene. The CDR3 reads CASSQDFGTADENIQYF. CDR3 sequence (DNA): TGTGCCAGCAGCCAAGATTTCGGGACAGCGGACGAAAACATTCAGTACTTC.

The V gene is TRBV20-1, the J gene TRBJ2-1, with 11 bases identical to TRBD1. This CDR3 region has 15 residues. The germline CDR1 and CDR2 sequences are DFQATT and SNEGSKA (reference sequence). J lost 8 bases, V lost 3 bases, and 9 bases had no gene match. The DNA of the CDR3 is TGCAGTGCTAGTATCCGGGACAGGGGGTTCCATGAGCAGTTCTTC. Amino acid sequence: CSASIRDRGFHEQFF.

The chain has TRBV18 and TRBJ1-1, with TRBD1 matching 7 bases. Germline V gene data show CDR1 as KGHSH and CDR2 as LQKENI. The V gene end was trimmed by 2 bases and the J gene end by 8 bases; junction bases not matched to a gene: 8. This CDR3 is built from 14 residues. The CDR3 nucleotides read TGTGCCAGCTCACCAATAGGGGGCCCGGAGGAAGCTTTCTTT. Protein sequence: CASSPIGGPEEAFF.

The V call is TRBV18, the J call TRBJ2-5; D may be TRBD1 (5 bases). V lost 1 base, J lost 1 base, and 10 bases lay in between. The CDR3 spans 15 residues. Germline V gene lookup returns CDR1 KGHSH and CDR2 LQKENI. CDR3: CASSPRTQVQETQYF. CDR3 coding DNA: TGTGCCAGCTCACCACGGACACAGGTCCAAGAGACCCAGTACTTC.

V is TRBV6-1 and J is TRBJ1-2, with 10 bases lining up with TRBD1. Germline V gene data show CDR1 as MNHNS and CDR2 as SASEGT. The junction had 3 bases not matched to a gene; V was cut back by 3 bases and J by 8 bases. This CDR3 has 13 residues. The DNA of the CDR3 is TGTGCCAGCAGTGACGGGACAGGGGTCGGCTACACCTTC. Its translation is CASSDGTGVGYTF.

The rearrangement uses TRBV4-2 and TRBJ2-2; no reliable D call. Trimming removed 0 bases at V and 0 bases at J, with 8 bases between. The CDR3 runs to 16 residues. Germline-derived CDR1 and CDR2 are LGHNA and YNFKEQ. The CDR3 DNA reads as TGTGCCAGCAGCCAAGATGAGGTGTCGAACACCGGGGAGCTGTTTTTT. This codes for CASSQDEVSNTGELFF.

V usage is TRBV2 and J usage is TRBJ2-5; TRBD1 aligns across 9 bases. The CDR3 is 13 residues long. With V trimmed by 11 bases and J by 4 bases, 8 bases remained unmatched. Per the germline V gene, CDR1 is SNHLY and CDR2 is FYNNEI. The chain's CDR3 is CALRDRDRETQYF. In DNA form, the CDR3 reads TGTGCCCTCCGGGACAGGGATCGAGAGACCCAGTACTTC.

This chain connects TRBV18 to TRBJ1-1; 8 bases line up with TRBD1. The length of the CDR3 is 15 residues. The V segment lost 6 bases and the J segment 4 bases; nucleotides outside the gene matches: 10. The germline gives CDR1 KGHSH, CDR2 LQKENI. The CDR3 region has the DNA TGTGCCAGCTCCCTTGGCCGGGGGACAGGCACTGAAGCTTTCTTT. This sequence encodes CASSLGRGTGTEAFF.

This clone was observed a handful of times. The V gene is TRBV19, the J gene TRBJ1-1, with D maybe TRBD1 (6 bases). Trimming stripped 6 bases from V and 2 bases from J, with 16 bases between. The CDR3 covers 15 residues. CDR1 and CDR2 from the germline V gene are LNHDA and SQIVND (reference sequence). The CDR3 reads CASRWGQDYNTEAFF. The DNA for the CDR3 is TGTGCCAGTAGATGGGGGCAAGACTATAACACTGAAGCTTTCTTT. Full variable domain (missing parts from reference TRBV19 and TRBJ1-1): DGGITQSPKYLFRKEGQNVTLSCEQNLNHDAMYWYRQDPGQGLRLIYYSQIVNDFQKGDIAEGYSVSREKKESFPLTVTSAQKNPTAFYLCASRWGQDYNTEAFFGQGTRLTVV.